This is a list of T cell receptor beta chains from one sample in a study of blood T cell repertoires in COVID-19. Assay: immunoSEQ multiplex PCR; the TCRdb copy retains only in-frame clones and omits some. The sample shows under 300,000 clones, about nine tenths of them seen only once. The sequenced sample consisted of PBMCs or T cells enriched from blood (not recorded which). The receptors come from a woman in her thirties with acute COVID-19. CDR3s include the opening cysteine and the closing phenylalanine or tryptophan. D genes are given only for firm matches. Expanded clones are given a class, and other clones once, few, many or no size at all.

TRBJ2-3 TRBV15 - - CATSSQTVTLTDTQYF TGTGCCACCAGCAGCCAGACAGTAACCCTCACAGATACGCAGTATTTT
TRBJ2-2 TRBV15 - few CATSRDRRFNTGELFF TGTGCCACCAGCAGAGATAGGAGGTTTAACACCGGGGAGCTGTTTTTT
TRBJ1-3 TRBV29-1 TRBD1 - CSVAGGASGNTIYF TGCAGCGTCGCAGGGGGAGCCTCTGGAAACACCATATATTTT
TRBJ1-1 TRBV5-6 TRBD1 - CASSWGQTVASFF TGTGCCAGCAGCTGGGGACAGACAGTCGCATCTTTCTTT
TRBJ2-1 TRBV9 TRBD2 - CASSVRGEAYNEQFF TGTGCCAGCAGCGTGCGGGGGGAGGCCTACAATGAGCAGTTCTTC
TRBJ2-1 TRBV10-3 TRBD2 - CATRGSSYNEQFF TGTGCCACCCGCGGGAGCTCCTACAATGAGCAGTTCTTC
TRBJ2-7 TRBV5-4 - - CASSLGRADEQYF TGTGCCAGCAGCTTGGGCAGAGCGGACGAGCAGTACTTC
TRBJ2-5 TRBV3-1/TRBV3-2 TRBD1 - CASSPQTGVETQYF TGTGCCAGCAGCCCCCAGACAGGGGTAGAGACCCAGTACTTC
TRBJ1-1 TRBV2 TRBD1 - CASIQGQTNTEAFF TGTGCCAGCATCCAGGGACAGACGAACACTGAAGCTTTCTTT
TRBJ2-7 TRBV29-1 TRBD2 - CSVVGRDTGPYEQYF TGCAGCGTTGTCGGGAGGGACACCGGCCCCTACGAGCAGTACTTC
TRBJ1-2 TRBV5-1 TRBD1 - CASSPGTGGAGYGYTF TGCGCCAGCAGCCCGGGTACAGGGGGCGCTGGATATGGCTACACCTTC
TRBJ2-3 TRBV10-3 TRBD2 - CAIGSGLAGTSTDTQYF TGTGCCATCGGCTCCGGACTAGCGGGAACTAGCACAGATACGCAGTATTTT
TRBJ1-1 TRBV4-2 - - CASSQQGIEAFF TGTGCCAGCAGCCAACAGGGGATTGAAGCTTTCTTT
TRBJ2-7 TRBV28 - few CASRTGTNRGEQYF TGTGCCAGCAGAACCGGGACAAATCGCGGCGAGCAGTACTTC
TRBJ2-3 TRBV18 TRBD1 once CASSPSLAGGQNDTQYF TGTGCCAGCTCTCCAAGTTTGGCAGGGGGCCAGAACGATACGCAGTATTTT
TRBJ2-1 TRBV5-1 - few CASSLGQGGEQFF TGCGCCAGCAGCTTGGGACAGGGAGGCGAGCAGTTCTTC
TRBJ1-4 TRBV5-6 - - CASSLRQIDEKLFF TGTGCCAGCAGCTTGAGACAGATTGATGAAAAACTGTTTTTT
TRBJ2-3 TRBV10-3 - - CAITRGRDTSTDTQYF TGTGCCATCACTAGAGGCCGGGACACAAGCACAGATACGCAGTATTTT
TRBJ2-7 TRBV6-5 TRBD1 - CASRRGLDDEQYF TGTGCCAGCAGGAGGGGGCTGGATGACGAGCAGTACTTC
TRBJ2-1 TRBV7-9 - - CASSLPGNRPHNEQFF TGTGCCAGCAGCTTACCAGGGAACAGGCCACACAATGAGCAGTTCTTC
TRBJ1-2 TRBV2 - - CASSEGQNGYTF TGTGCCAGCAGTGAAGGGCAGAATGGCTACACCTTC
TRBJ2-1 TRBV7-7 - once CASSSDYPSSLDEQFF TGTGCTAGCAGCTCGGACTACCCATCCAGCCTGGATGAGCAGTTCTTC
TRBJ1-6 TRBV7-2 - - CASSLGRGTSPLHF TGTGCCAGCAGCTTGGGCAGGGGTACTTCACCCCTCCACTTT
TRBJ2-3 TRBV6-5 - - CATTGELGTDTQYF TGTGCCACCACGGGGGAATTGGGCACAGATACGCAGTATTTT
TRBJ2-1 TRBV27 TRBD2 - CASRTSGSYNEQFF TGTGCCAGCAGGACTAGCGGATCCTACAATGAGCAGTTCTTC
TRBJ1-2 TRBV5-1 TRBD1 - CASSQGTDRHTF TGCGCCAGCAGCCAAGGGACAGACCGCCACACCTTC
TRBJ1-2 TRBV5-5 - - CASSLQGTTYGYTF TGTGCCAGCAGCTTACAGGGTACAACGTATGGCTACACCTTC
TRBJ2-7 TRBV4-3 TRBD2 few CASSHSRGGTYEQYF TGCGCCAGCAGCCACTCGCGGGGGGGAACCTACGAGCAGTACTTC
TRBJ2-2 TRBV5-1 TRBD2 - CASSLRRGETGELFF TGCGCCAGCAGCTTAAGGCGGGGGGAAACCGGGGAGCTGTTTTTT
TRBJ2-1 TRBV4-1 TRBD2 - CASSSPGLAGAGFSYNEQFF TGCGCCAGCAGCTCTCCGGGACTAGCGGGCGCGGGGTTTTCCTACAATGAGCAGTTCTTC
TRBJ2-7 TRBV15 TRBD2 - CATSRSAGGLYEQYF TGTGCCACCAGCAGATCAGCGGGGGGCTTATACGAGCAGTACTTC
TRBJ2-7 TRBV18 TRBD1 - CASSPEGQGFPYEQYF TGTGCCAGCTCACCCGAGGGACAGGGGTTCCCCTACGAGCAGTACTTC
TRBJ2-7 TRBV7-9 TRBD2 - CASSNPAGTSGPAYEQYF TGTGCCAGCAGCAACCCGGCTGGGACTAGCGGGCCAGCCTACGAGCAGTACTTC
TRBJ2-7 TRBV11-2 TRBD2 - CASSLEGREWIYEQYF TGTGCCAGCAGCTTAGAGGGGAGGGAGTGGATCTACGAGCAGTACTTC
TRBJ2-7 TRBV3-1/TRBV3-2 TRBD1 - CASSQARDSYEQYF TGTGCCAGCAGCCAAGCCAGGGACAGCTACGAGCAGTACTTC
TRBJ1-2 TRBV7-9 TRBD1 - CASSFGQGGVDGYTF TGTGCCAGCAGCTTTGGACAGGGAGGGGTTGATGGCTACACCTTC
TRBJ2-2 TRBV24-1 - - CATGEGANTGELFF TGTGCCACCGGCGAAGGGGCGAACACCGGGGAGCTGTTTTTT
TRBJ2-1 TRBV9 TRBD1 - CASSDGQGSILNEQFF TGTGCCAGCAGCGACGGACAGGGGTCGATTCTCAATGAGCAGTTCTTC
TRBJ2-3 TRBV3-1/TRBV3-2 TRBD1 - CASRRKQGATDTQYF TGTGCCAGCAGGCGAAAACAGGGGGCTACAGATACGCAGTATTTT
TRBJ2-7 TRBV19 TRBD2 - CASSPQGGFYEQYF TGTGCCAGTAGTCCCCAGGGAGGGTTCTACGAGCAGTACTTC
TRBJ1-6 TRBV2 TRBD1 - CASSTGTAGSPLHF TGTGCCAGCAGCACGGGGACAGCGGGTTCACCCCTCCACTTT
TRBJ1-2 TRBV29-1 TRBD1 few CSVTTGMHGYTF TGCAGCGTGACGACAGGGATGCATGGCTACACCTTC
TRBJ2-3 TRBV14 TRBD1 - CASSQIRGRGTDTQYF TGTGCCAGCAGCCAGATCAGGGGGCGCGGGACAGATACGCAGTATTTT
TRBJ2-7 TRBV27 - - CASSFRGASSYEQYF TGTGCCAGCAGTTTCCGGGGGGCTAGCTCCTACGAGCAGTACTTC
TRBJ1-3 TRBV6-5 - - CASRAHGAGNTIYF TGTGCCAGCAGGGCCCACGGGGCTGGAAACACCATATATTTT
TRBJ2-3 TRBV3-1/TRBV3-2 TRBD2 - CASSQDPAGRTDTQYF TGTGCCAGCAGCCAAGATCCAGCGGGGAGAACAGATACGCAGTATTTT
TRBJ2-7 TRBV13 TRBD2 - CASSSGLAGRVDEQYF TGTGCCAGCAGCTCCGGACTAGCGGGGCGGGTGGACGAGCAGTACTTC
TRBJ1-2 TRBV29-1 TRBD1 - CSLGTGGSGYTF TGCAGCCTGGGGACAGGGGGCTCTGGCTACACCTTC
TRBJ2-7 TRBV7-2 TRBD1 - CASSRGTGTGDSYEQYF TGTGCCAGCAGCAGGGGAACGGGGACAGGGGACTCCTACGAGCAGTACTTC
TRBJ2-7 TRBV7-8 TRBD1 - CASSPRQGASYEQYF TGTGCCAGCAGCCCCCGACAGGGGGCTTCCTACGAGCAGTACTTC
TRBJ1-2 TRBV6-5 - - CASSYSLNRETVGYTF TGTGCCAGCAGTTACAGCTTAAACAGGGAGACGGTTGGCTACACCTTC
TRBJ1-6 TRBV6-5 - once CALRELYSPLHF TGTGCCCTAAGAGAGCTTTATTCACCCCTCCACTTT
TRBJ2-5 TRBV5-1 - - CASKVRAGPETQYF TGCGCCAGCAAGGTCCGGGCGGGACCTGAGACCCAGTACTTC
TRBJ2-1 TRBV9 - - CASSVAGGAIIDEQFF TGTGCCAGCAGCGTAGCAGGAGGGGCCATAATTGATGAGCAGTTCTTC
TRBJ2-7 TRBV5-4 - - CASSLGGDYEQYF TGTGCCAGCAGCCTGGGCGGGGACTACGAGCAGTACTTC
TRBJ2-1 TRBV7-2 - - CASSLFQGGSYNEQFF TGTGCCAGCAGCCTATTTCAGGGGGGCTCCTACAATGAGCAGTTCTTC
TRBJ2-1 TRBV5-4 - once CASSLDNTFDEQFF TGTGCCAGCAGCTTGGATAACACCTTCGATGAGCAGTTCTTC